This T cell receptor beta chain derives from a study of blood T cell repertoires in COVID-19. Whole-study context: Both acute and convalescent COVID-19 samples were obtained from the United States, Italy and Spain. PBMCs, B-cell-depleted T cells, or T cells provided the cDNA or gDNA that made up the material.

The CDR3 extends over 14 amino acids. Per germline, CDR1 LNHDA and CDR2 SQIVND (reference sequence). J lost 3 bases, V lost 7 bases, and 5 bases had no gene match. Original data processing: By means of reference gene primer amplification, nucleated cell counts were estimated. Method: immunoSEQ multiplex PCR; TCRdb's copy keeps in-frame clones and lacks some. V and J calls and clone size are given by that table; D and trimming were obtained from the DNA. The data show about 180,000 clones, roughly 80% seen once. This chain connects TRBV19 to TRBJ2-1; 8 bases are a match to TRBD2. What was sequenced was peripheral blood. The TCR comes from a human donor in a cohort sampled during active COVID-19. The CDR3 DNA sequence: TGTGCCAGTATTCGGGAGGGCAACTACAATGAGCAGTTCTTC. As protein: CASIREGNYNEQFF.